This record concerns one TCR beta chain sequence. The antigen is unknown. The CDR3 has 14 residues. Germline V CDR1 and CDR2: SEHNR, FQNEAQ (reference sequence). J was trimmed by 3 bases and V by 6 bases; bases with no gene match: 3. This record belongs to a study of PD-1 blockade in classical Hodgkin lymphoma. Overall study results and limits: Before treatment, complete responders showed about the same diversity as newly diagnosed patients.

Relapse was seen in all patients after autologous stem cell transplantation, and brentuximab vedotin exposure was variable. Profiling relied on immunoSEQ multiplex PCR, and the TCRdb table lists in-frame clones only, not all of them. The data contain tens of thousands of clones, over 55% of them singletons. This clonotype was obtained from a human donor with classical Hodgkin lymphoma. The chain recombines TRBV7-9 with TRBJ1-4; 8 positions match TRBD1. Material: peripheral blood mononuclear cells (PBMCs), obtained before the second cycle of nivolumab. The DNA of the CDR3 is TGTGCCAGCAGACCGGGACAGGCTAATGAAAAACTGTTTTTT. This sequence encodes CASRPGQANEKLFF.